This TCR beta chain was retrieved from a study of Graves' ophthalmopathy and Graves' hyperthyroidism. Whole-study results and caveats: Blood samples also showed most expanded thyroid clonotypes exceeding 0.001 frequency. Sensitivity reached 70.59% and specificity around 76% when the model predicted ophthalmopathy progression.

This clonotype showed up many times. Its target is not known. It was on clinical symptoms, serum thyroxine, TRAb, thyroid ultrasound and orbital computed tomography that diagnosis relied. Sampling about 9.7 ml of fresh peripheral blood provided the PBMCs. Researchers took RNA transcripts and amplified TCR beta CDR3 regions from them. Second-round multiplex PCR came after a first-round RT-PCR that employed HTBI primers. In TCRdb, the multiplex PCR reads were re-called with MiXCR into one record per CDR3 protein. The profile shows about 400,000 distinct CDR3 sequences, about 16% of them singletons. The specimen was peripheral blood. The sequence derives from a woman aged 18 to 35 with Graves' ophthalmopathy.

The CDR3 sequence: CASSIGGTAYGYTF. Written as DNA, the CDR3 is TGTGCCAGCTCAATTGGCGGGACAGCATATGGCTACACCTTC. V is TRBV9 and J is TRBJ1-2; 7 positions match TRBD1. CDR1 is SGDLS and CDR2 is YYNGEE in the germline V gene. Trimming took 7 bases from V and 5 from J; bases not matched to a gene: 11. The CDR3 spans 14 residues.